This TCR beta chain was profiled in a study of T cell responses to AZD1222 COVID-19 vaccine (dated by TCRdb to about 2021). At the level of the whole study: TCR sequencing was performed for 230 to 250 trial participants, of whom 200 to 210 were given two doses of AZD1222 and about 25 were given two doses of MenACWY control vaccine. Enrollment into the trials was organized by age into subgroups of 18-55, 56-69 and 70-plus years, and those subgroups contained roughly 150, 30 and 60 TCR-sequenced participants, respectively. Study-wide conclusions, independent of this receptor: Because no day 14 peak-response samples were available, the repertoires could be characterized only after the peak T cell response. A significant rise in spike-specific TCR breadth and depth was observed after two AZD1222 doses relative to day 0 and relative to MenACWY recipients. Nearly half of unique spike-specific TCRs reportedly recognized epitopes outside regions mutated in the B.1.351 and B.1.1.7 variants. CD4 TCRs associated with the vaccine covered the entire spike protein, and the dominant responses were in regions 160-218 and 743-854. Conclusions about previously exposed vaccinees are limited because only six or seven AZD1222 recipients were SARS-CoV-2 seropositive at baseline. The 56-69-year group was small, and its depth increase did not reach significance, likely because of low power. Most participants were white British and females outnumbered males, and the authors suggested that clonal diversity may have been underestimated.

Trimming removed 0 bases from V and 6 bases from J; the gene matches leave 7 bases unexplained. Per the germline V gene (reference sequence), GTSNPN is the CDR1 and SVGIG is the CDR2. The CDR3, cysteine through phenylalanine, is 15 amino acids long. The retained sequence is limited to the CDR3, 45 bases, with the frame set at the first base. Reading the label with the study, this specimen's time point is: baseline before first vaccination. In the paper's terms, the treatment or condition label means: meningococcal conjugate vaccine given as trial control. Vaccinee samples came from UK trials COV001 and COV002, including a single-blind randomized controlled phase 2/3 trial of AZD1222 (ChAdOx1 nCoV-19) in healthy adults. For TCRbeta chain sequencing, PBMC samples from trial participants were taken at day 0 and at day 28 after the second dose. The CDR3 regions of human TCRbeta chains were analyzed by immunosequencing. The original methods were these. Repertoire TCRs were checked for matches against a reference library of SARS-CoV-2-specific TCRs that had been generated using the MIRA antigen-specificity platform. Breadth was defined as the fraction of unique TCRs that were SARS-CoV-2-associated. Depth was defined as the fraction of total T cells that were SARS-CoV-2-associated. Using the MIRA data, each spike-specific TCR was assigned both to the spike region to which the TCR was reactive and to a CD4 or CD8 class. Log10-transformed breadth and depth values were compared by one-way ANOVA with Sidak's multiple comparisons tests. TCRdb retrieved this table from immuneACCESS and kept in-frame rearrangements only. Not all clones are present; in checked studies, unresolved V genes account for under half, and no reason is known for the remainder. V, J and clone size derive from that table, while D and trimming were established from the DNA sequence. Counted in this sample were 80,000 to 95,000 clones; approximately 87% of them appeared once. Around 4.5% of the sample rests with the top ten.

The count of this clone is one. Its antigen is unknown. No base quality information exists; no much larger clone differs at one position. The specimen comprised peripheral blood, sampled on day 0 of MenACWY control vaccination. The V and J genes are TRBV30 and TRBJ1-1, with 10 bases matching TRBD1. This sequence was found in an adult in good health. The CDR3 region reads CAWSVYGDRGSEAFF. The DNA sequence reads TGTGCCTGGAGTGTATATGGGGACAGGGGCTCTGAAGCTTTCTTT.